This T cell receptor beta chain originates from a study of blood T cell repertoires in COVID-19. Data came from immunoSEQ multiplex PCR; TCRdb stores just in-frame clones and leaves some out. This table holds about 230,000 clones, 70% to 90% found once. CDR1 is LGHDT, CDR2 YNNKEL, per germline (reference sequence). The CDR3 loop spans 18 amino acids. Trimming cost V 1 base and J 3 bases; bases outside gene matches: 11. The sequence derives from a man in his forties or fifties with acute or convalescent COVID-19. Sequenced sample: peripheral blood. The chain couples TRBV3-1 (or the pseudogene TRBV3-2) to TRBJ2-5; 10 nucleotides align to TRBD2. CDR3 protein: CASSQVLWGLAGEETQYF. CDR3 in DNA: TGTGCCAGCAGCCAAGTCTTGTGGGGGCTAGCGGGGGAAGAGACCCAGTACTTC.